This T cell receptor beta chain was found in a study of cytotoxic CD8 clonotypes in ibrutinib-treated CLL. Trimming stripped 3 bases from V and 4 bases from J, with 12 bases between. CDR3 size: 14 residues. Germline V gene lookup returns CDR1 ENHRY and CDR2 SYGVKD. The protocol was immunoSEQ multiplex PCR, while the TCRdb copy is restricted to in-frame clones and leaves out a portion. The table records roughly 220,000 clones, nearly 80% of them present only once. The specimen was PBMCs, collected after 12 months of ibrutinib treatment. V is TRBV10-3 and J is TRBJ1-2, with D perhaps TRBD1 (5 bases). This receptor was obtained from a human donor with chronic lymphocytic leukemia. This CDR3 reads CAISDLTESYGYTF. CDR3 DNA sequence: TGTGCCATCAGTGACCTGACAGAATCCTATGGCTACACCTTC.